The clone carrying this T cell receptor (beta chain) was found many times. Its antigen is currently unknown. This record comes from a study of T cell repertoires in cytomegalovirus infection. In the study overall: Indications came from public TCR beta signatures; they pointed to CMV infection and to a matching HLA type. General study points: There were carriers of CMV plus the relevant HLA, and cumulative public TCR beta family frequency identified them.

MiXCR, run by TCRdb on the reads, gives a single entry per CDR3 protein. The top ten hold 8% of the sample, which has 630,000 or so distinct CDR3 sequences, roughly 26% seen once. The sequence derives from a human donor in good health (CMV status not recorded). Some clones in this sample may be carry-over from other donors' samples. The sequenced sample consisted of CD8+ T cells from PBMCs.

Written as DNA, the CDR3 is TGTGCCAGCAGCTGGGGAGGGGTGCCCAATGAGCAGTTCTTC. This encodes CASSWGGVPNEQFF. V gene TRBV7-6 combines with J gene TRBJ2-1; 7 bases agree with TRBD2. The ends lost 4 bases at V and 6 bases at J; junction bases unmatched: 6. This CDR3 has 14 residues. Germline values: CDR1 SGHVS, CDR2 FNYEAQ.